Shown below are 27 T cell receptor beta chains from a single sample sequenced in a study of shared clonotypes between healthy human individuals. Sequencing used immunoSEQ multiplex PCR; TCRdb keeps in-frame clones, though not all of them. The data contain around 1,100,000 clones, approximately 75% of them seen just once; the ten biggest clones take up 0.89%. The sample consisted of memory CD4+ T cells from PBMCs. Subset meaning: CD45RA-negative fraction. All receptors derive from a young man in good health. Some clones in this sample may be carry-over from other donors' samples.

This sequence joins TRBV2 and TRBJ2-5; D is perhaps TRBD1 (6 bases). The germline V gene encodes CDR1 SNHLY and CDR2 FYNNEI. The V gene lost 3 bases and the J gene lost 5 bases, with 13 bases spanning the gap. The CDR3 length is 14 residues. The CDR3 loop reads CASSDHRVQETQYF. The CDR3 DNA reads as TGTGCCAGCAGTGATCACAGGGTCCAGGAGACCCAGTACTTC. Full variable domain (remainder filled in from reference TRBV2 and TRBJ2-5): EPEVTQTPSHQVTQMGQEVILRCVPISNHLYFYWYRQILGQKVEFLVSFYNNEISEKSEIFDDQFSVERPDGSNFTLKIRSTKLEDSAMYFCASSDHRVQETQYFGPGTRLLVL.

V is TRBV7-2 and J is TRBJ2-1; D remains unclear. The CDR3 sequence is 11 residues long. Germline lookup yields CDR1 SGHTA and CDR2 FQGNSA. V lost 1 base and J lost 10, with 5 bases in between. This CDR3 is CASSLGQEQFF. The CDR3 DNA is TGTGCCAGCAGCTTAGGTCAAGAGCAGTTCTTC.

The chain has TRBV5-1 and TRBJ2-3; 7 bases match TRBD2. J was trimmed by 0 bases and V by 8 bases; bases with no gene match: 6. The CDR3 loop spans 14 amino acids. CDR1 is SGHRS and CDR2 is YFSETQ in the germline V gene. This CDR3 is CASWRELSTDTQYF. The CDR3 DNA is TGCGCCAGTTGGCGGGAGCTTAGCACAGATACGCAGTATTTT. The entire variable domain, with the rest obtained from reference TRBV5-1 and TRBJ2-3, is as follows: KAGVTQTPRYLIKTRGQQVTLSCSPISGHRSVSWYQQTPGQGLQFLFEYFSETQRNKGNFPGRFSGRQFSNSRSEMNVSTLELGDSALYLCASWRELSTDTQYFGPGTRLTVL.

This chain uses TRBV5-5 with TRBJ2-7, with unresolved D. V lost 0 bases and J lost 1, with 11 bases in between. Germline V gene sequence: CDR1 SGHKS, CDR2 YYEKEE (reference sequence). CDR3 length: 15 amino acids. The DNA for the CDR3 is TGTGCCAGCAGCTTGGCAAGTCAGCCGTCCTACGAGCAGTACTTC. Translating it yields CASSLASQPSYEQYF.

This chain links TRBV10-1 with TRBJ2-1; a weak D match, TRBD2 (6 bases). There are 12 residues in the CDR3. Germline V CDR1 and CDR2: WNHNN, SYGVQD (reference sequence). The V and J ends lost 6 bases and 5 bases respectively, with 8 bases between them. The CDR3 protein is CASSGSHNEQFF. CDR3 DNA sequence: TGCGCCAGCAGCGGGAGTCACAATGAGCAGTTCTTC.

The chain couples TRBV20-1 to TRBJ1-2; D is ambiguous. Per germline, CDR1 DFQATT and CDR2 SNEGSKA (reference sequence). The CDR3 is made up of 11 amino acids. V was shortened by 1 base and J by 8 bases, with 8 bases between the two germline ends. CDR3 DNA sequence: TGCAGTGCTAGAGCCGGGAGAGGCTACACCTTC. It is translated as CSARAGRGYTF.

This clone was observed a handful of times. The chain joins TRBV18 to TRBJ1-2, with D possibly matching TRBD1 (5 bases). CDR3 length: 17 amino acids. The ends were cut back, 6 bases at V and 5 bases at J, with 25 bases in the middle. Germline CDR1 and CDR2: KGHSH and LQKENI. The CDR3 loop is CASSFQGEGMGDYGYTF. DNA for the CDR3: TGTGCCAGCTCTTTTCAGGGCGAGGGGATGGGCGATTATGGCTACACCTTC.

The CDR3 loop reads CASSLGRRLAGSTDTQYF. As DNA, the CDR3 is TGTGCCAGCAGTTTAGGGAGGCGTCTAGCGGGCAGCACAGATACGCAGTATTTT. The V call is TRBV27, the J call TRBJ2-3, with 8 bases lining up with TRBD2. The V gene end was trimmed by 2 bases and the J gene end by 0 bases; junction bases not matched to a gene: 10. Germline V gives CDR1 MNHEY, CDR2 SMNVEV (reference sequence). This CDR3 has 18 amino acids.

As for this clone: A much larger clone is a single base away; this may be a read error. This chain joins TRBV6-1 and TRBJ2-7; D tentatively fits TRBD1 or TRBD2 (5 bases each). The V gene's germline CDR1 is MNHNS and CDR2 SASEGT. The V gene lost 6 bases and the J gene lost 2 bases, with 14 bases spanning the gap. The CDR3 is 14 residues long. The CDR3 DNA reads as TGTGCCAGCAGCCCGGGACGGAATACCTACGAGCAGTACTTC. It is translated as CASSPGRNTYEQYF.

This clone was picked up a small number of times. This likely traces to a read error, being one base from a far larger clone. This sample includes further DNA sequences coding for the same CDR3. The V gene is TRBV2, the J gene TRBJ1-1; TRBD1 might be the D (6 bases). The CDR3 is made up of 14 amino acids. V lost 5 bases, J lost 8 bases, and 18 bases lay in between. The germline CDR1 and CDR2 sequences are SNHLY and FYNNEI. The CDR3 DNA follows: TGTGCCAGCAGTAAGGAAACAGGGAGTAGGGAAGCTTTCTTT. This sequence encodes CASSKETGSREAFF.

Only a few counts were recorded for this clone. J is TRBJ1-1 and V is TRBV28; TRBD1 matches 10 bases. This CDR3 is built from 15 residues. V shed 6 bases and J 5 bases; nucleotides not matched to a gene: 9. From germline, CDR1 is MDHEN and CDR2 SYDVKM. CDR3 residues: CASRGRPGQGTEAFF. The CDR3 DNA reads TGTGCCAGCAGGGGTAGACCGGGACAGGGGACTGAAGCTTTCTTT.

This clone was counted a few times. CDR3: CASSSGQNNEKLFF. DNA for the CDR3: TGTGCCAGCAGCTCCGGACAGAATAATGAAAAACTGTTTTTT. J is TRBJ1-4 and V is TRBV27, with D perhaps matching TRBD1 (6 bases). There are 14 residues in the CDR3. Between the trimmed V and J ends, which lost 6 bases and 4 bases, there was a span of 12 bases. Germline V lookup: CDR1 MNHEY, CDR2 SMNVEV (reference sequence).

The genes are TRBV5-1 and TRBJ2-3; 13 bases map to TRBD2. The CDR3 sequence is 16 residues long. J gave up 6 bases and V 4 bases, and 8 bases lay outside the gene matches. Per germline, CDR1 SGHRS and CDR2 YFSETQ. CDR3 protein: CASSPRTSGRRDTQYF. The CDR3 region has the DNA TGCGCCAGCAGCCCGAGGACTAGCGGGAGACGCGATACGCAGTATTTT.

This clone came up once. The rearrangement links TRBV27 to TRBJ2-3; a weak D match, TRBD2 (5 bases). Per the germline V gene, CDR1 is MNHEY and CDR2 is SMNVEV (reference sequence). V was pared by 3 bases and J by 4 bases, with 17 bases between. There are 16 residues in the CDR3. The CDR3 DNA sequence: TGTGCCAGCAGTTTCCCTACGGGGAGCTCATCAGATACGCAGTATTTT. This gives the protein CASSFPTGSSSDTQYF.

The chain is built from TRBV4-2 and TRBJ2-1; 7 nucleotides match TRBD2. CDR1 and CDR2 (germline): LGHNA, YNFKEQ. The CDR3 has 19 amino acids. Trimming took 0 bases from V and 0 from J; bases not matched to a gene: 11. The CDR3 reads CASSQDQGGAGSSYNEQFF. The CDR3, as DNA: TGTGCCAGCAGCCAAGATCAGGGCGGAGCGGGGAGCTCCTACAATGAGCAGTTCTTC.

The CDR3: CASSPRGGSGYEQYF. The CDR3 nucleotides are TGCGCCAGCAGCCCTCGAGGCGGGAGCGGCTACGAGCAGTACTTC. The chain joins TRBV5-1 to TRBJ2-7, with 7 bases lining up with TRBD2. Trimming removed 4 bases from V and 3 bases from J; junction bases left unmatched: 10. Per the germline V gene, CDR1 is SGHRS and CDR2 is YFSETQ. The CDR3 has 15 amino acids.

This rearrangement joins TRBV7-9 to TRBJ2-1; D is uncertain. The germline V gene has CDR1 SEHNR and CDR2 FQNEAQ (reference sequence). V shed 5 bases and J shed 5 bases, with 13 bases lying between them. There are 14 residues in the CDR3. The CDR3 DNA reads TGTGCCAGCAGCCCCAAAGGACCCAACAATGAGCAGTTCTTC. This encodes CASSPKGPNNEQFF.

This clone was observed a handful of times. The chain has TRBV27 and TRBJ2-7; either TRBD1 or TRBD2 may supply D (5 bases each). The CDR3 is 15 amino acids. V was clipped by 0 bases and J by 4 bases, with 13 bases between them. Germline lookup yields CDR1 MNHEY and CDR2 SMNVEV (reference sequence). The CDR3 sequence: CASSLSGEAVYEQYF. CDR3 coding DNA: TGTGCCAGCAGTTTATCGGGGGAAGCGGTGTACGAGCAGTACTTC.

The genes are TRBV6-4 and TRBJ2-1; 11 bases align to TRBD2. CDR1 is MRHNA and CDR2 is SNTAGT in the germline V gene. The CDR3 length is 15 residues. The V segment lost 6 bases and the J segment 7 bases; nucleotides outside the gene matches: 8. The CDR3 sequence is CASSPGTSGENEQFF. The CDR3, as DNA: TGTGCCAGCAGCCCCGGGACTAGCGGTGAGAATGAGCAGTTCTTC.

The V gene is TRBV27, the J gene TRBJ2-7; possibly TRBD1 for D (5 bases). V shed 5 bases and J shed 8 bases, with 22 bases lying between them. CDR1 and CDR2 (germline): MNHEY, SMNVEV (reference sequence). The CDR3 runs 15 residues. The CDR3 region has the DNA TGTGCCAGCAGTCCTGAGTGGCAGGGCCCTGGCAAGCAGTACTTC. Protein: CASSPEWQGPGKQYF.

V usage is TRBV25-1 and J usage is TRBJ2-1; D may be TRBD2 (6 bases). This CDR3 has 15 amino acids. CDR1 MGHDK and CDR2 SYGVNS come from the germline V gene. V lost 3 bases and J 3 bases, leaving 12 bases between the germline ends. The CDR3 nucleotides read TGTGCCAGCAGTGATTTTAGCGGAAACTACAATGAGCAGTTCTTC. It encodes CASSDFSGNYNEQFF.

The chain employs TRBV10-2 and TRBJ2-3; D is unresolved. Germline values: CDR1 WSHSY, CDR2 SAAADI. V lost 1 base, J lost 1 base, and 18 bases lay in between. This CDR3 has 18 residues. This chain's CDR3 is CASSEWGSPRGRTDTQYF. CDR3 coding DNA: TGCGCCAGCAGTGAGTGGGGTAGCCCAAGAGGACGCACAGATACGCAGTATTTT.

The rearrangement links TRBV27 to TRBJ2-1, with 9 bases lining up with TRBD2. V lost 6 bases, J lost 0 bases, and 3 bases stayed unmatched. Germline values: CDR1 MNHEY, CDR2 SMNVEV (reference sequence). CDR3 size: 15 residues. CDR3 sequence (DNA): TGTGCCAGCAGGGGCGGGAGGGGCTCCTACAATGAGCAGTTCTTC. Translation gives CASRGGRGSYNEQFF.

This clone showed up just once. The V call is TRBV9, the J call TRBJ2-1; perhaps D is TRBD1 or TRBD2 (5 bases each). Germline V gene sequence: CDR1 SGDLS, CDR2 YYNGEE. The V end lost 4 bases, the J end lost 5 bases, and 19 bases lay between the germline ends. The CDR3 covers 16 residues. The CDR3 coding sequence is TGTGCCAGCAGCAGGCCTCGGGGCAACCCAAACAATGAGCAGTTCTTC. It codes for CASSRPRGNPNNEQFF. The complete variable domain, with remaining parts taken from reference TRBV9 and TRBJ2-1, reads DSGVTQTPKHLITATGQRVTLRCSPRSGDLSVYWYQQSLDQGLQFLIQYYNGEERAKGNILERFSAQQFPDLHSELNLSSLELGDSALYFCASSRPRGNPNNEQFFGPGTRLTVL.

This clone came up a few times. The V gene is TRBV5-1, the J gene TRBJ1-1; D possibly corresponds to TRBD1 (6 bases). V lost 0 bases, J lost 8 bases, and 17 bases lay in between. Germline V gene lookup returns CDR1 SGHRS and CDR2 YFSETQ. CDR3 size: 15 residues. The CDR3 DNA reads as TGCGCCAGCAGCTTGGCCCCAGGGGCGGGGAGGGAAGCTTTCTTT. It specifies CASSLAPGAGREAFF.

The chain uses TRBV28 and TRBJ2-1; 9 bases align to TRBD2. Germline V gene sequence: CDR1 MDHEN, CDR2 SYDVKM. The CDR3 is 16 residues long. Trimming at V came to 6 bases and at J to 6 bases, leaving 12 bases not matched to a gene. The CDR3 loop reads CASRVGPGTSFNEQFF. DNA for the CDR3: TGTGCCAGCAGGGTGGGCCCCGGGACTAGCTTCAATGAGCAGTTCTTC.

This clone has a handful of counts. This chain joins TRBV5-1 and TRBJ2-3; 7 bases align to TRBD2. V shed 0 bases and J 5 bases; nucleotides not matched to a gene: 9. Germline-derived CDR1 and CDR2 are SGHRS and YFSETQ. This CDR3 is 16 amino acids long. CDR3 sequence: CASSLAGGGREDTQYF. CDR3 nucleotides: TGCGCCAGCAGCTTGGCGGGGGGAGGCCGCGAAGATACGCAGTATTTT.